The next 5 T cell receptor beta chains were all read from a single sample in a study of shared clonotypes between healthy human individuals. Some clones are missing from TCRdb's copy, which holds only in-frame ones; the method was immunoSEQ multiplex PCR. In the table there are 2 million to 2.5 million clones, just over 90% of which are singletons. Sequencing was done on a sample of naive CD4+ T cells from PBMCs. The subset is: CD45RA+ positively selected. The receptors here all came from a man aged 18 to 30 in good health. Some clones in this sample may be carry-over from other donors' samples.

This sequence joins TRBV14 and TRBJ1-2, with 11 bases that match TRBD1. Germline V gene sequence: CDR1 SGHDN, CDR2 FVKESK. The V and J ends lost 1 base and 4 bases, in that order; junction bases with no gene match: 8. This CDR3 region has 17 residues. CDR3 in amino acids: CASSQAWTGGFGYGYTF. The CDR3 DNA is TGTGCCAGCAGCCAAGCTTGGACAGGGGGCTTCGGCTATGGCTACACCTTC. The full variable domain, in which reference TRBV14 and TRBJ1-2 provide the parts outside the CDR3, is EAGVTQFPSHSVIEKGQTVTLRCDPISGHDNLYWYRRVMGKEIKFLLHFVKESKQDESGMPNNRFLAERTGGTYSTLKVQPAELEDSGVYFCASSQAWTGGFGYGYTFGSGTRLTVV.

This chain connects TRBV11-2 to TRBJ1-2; 9 nucleotides agree with TRBD1. CDR1 and CDR2 (germline): SGHAT, FQNNGV. CDR3 length: 11 residues. V lost 3 bases, J lost 13 bases, and 3 bases stayed unmatched. Here the CDR3 reads CASSFGTGCTF. The CDR3 DNA sequence: TGTGCCAGCAGCTTCGGGACAGGGTGCACCTTC. The variable domain in full, with the rest retrieved from reference TRBV11-2 and TRBJ1-2, is EAGVAQSPRYKIIEKRQSVAFWCNPISGHATLYWYQQILGQGPKLLIQFQNNGVVDDSQLPKDRFSAERLKGVDSTLKIQPAKLEDSAVYLCASSFGTGCTFGSGTRLTVV.

The gene calls are TRBV7-6 and TRBJ2-7; D not resolved. This CDR3 is built from 14 residues. Trimming left V 3 bases short and J 4 bases short, with 13 bases between. CDR1 is SGHVS, CDR2 FNYEAQ, per germline. CDR3 coding DNA: TGTGCCAGCAGCTTCGACCCAAAAGGGTACGAGCAGTACTTC. Its translation is CASSFDPKGYEQYF. Drawing the rest from reference TRBV7-6 and TRBJ2-7, the complete variable domain is GAGVSQSPRYKVTKRGQDVALRCDPISGHVSLYWYRQALGQGPEFLTYFNYEAQQDKSGLPNDRFSAERPEGSISTLTIQRTEQRDSAMYRCASSFDPKGYEQYFGPGTRLTVT.

CDR3 residues: CASRVGVGNNQPQHF. The DNA of the CDR3 is TGTGCCAGCAGAGTAGGGGTCGGCAACAATCAGCCCCAGCATTTT. This chain uses TRBV2 with TRBJ1-5, with D perhaps TRBD1 (5 bases). The CDR3 has 15 amino acids. The germline V gene has CDR1 SNHLY and CDR2 FYNNEI. V was trimmed by 6 bases and J by 3 bases, leaving 15 bases between them.

The rearrangement links TRBV5-1 to TRBJ1-2, with TRBD1 identical over 7 bases. The CDR3 loop spans 14 amino acids. Germline V gene data show CDR1 as SGHRS and CDR2 as YFSETQ. V lost 4 bases, J lost 6 bases, and 9 bases stayed unmatched. The CDR3 spells CASSGGDSVDGYTF. The CDR3 DNA is TGCGCCAGCAGCGGGGGGGACAGCGTTGATGGCTACACCTTC.